This record concerns one TCR beta chain sequence. This entry comes from a study of blood T cell repertoires in COVID-19. Looked up from germline, CDR1 is SEHNR and CDR2 is FQNEAQ (reference sequence). This CDR3 contains 15 residues. The ends were cut back, 5 bases at V and 3 bases at J, with 13 bases in the middle. Here immunoSEQ multiplex PCR was the method, and the copy in TCRdb shows in-frame clones only, minus some. The data show about 250,000 clones, with 87% seen just once and 3% held by the top ten. The sample was peripheral blood. The sequence was obtained from a man younger than 35 with active or convalescent COVID-19. The chain has TRBV7-9 and TRBJ1-4; D call uncertain. The DNA of the CDR3 is TGTGCCAGCAGCGATATTTTGTTAGCTAATGAAAAACTGTTTTTT. The encoded protein is CASSDILLANEKLFF.